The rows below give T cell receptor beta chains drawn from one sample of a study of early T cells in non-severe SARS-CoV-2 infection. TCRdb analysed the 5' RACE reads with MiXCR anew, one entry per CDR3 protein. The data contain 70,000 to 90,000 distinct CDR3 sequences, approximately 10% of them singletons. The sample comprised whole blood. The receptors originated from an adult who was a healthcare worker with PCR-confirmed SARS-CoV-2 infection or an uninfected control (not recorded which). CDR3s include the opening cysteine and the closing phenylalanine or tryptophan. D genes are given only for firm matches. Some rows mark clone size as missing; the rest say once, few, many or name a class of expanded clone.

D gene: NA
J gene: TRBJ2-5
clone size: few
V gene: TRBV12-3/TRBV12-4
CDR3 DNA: TGTGCCAGCAGTCCGCGACGGTCTGGGACCCAGTACTTC
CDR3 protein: CASSPRRSGTQYF

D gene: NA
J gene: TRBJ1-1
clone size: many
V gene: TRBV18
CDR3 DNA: TGTGCCAGCTCACCAATCGGGGGGGAGAACACTGAAGCTTTCTTT
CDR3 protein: CASSPIGGENTEAFF

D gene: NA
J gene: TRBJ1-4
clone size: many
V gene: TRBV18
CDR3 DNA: TGTGCCAGCTCACCAGGGGCTACTAATGAAAAACTGTTTTTT
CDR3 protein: CASSPGATNEKLFF

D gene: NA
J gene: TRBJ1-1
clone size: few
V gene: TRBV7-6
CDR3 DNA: TGTGCCAGCAGCCTTACAGGGTGGACGGCCTCGGACACTGAAGCTTTCTTT
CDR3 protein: CASSLTGWTASDTEAFF

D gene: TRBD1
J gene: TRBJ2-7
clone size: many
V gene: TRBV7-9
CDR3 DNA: TGTGCCAGCAGCTTTGGTGACGGACAGGGCGACGAGCAGTACTTC
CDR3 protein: CASSFGDGQGDEQYF

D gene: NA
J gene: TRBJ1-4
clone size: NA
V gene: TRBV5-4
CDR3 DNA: TGTGCCAGCAGCTCCCCAGCAACTAATGAAAAACTGTTTTTT
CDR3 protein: CASSSPATNEKLFF

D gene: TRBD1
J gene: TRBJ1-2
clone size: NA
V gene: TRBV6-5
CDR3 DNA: TGTGCCAGCAGGACAGGGGGCCAGGGCAACTATGGCTACACCTTC
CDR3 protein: CASRTGGQGNYGYTF

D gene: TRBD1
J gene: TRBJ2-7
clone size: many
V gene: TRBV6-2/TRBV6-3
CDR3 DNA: TGTGCCAGCAAGCCTTCCGGGACAGGGGCCTACGAGCAGTACTTC
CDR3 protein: CASKPSGTGAYEQYF

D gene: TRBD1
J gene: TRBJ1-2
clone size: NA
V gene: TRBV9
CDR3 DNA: TGTGCCAGCAGCGTAGGAGGGACAGCAAACTATGGCTACACCTTC
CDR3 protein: CASSVGGTANYGYTF

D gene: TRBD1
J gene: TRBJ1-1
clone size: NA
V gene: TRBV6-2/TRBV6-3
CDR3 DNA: TGTGCCAGCCGCTCTTTGTCGTCGACAGGGAGGAACACTGAAGCTTTCTTT
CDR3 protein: CASRSLSSTGRNTEAFF

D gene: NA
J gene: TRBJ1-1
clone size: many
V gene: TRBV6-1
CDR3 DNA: TGTGCCAGCAGTGAAGGATCAGGGGAAACTGAAGCTTTCTTT
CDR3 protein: CASSEGSGETEAFF

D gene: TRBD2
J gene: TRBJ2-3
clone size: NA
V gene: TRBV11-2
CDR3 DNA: TGTGCCAGCCGTTTTGCGGGGGGTAGCACAGATACGCAGTATTTT
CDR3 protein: CASRFAGGSTDTQYF